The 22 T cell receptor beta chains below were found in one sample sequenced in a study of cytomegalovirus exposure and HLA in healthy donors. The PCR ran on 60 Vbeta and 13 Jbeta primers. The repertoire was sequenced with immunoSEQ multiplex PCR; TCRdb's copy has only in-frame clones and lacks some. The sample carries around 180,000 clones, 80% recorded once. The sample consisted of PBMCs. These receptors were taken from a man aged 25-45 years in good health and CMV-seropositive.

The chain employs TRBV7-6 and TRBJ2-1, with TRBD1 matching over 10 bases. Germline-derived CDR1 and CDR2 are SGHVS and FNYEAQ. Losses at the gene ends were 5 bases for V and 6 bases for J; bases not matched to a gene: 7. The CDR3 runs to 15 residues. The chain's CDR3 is CASSVGTGVGNEQFF. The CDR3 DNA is TGTGCCAGCAGCGTCGGGACAGGGGTTGGCAATGAGCAGTTCTTC.

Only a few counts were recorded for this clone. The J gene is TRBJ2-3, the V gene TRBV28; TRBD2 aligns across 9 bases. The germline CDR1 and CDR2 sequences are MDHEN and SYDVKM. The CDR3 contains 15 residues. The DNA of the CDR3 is TGTGGAAGGCGGGAGGGCCCCCCGAGCACAGATACGCAGTATTTT. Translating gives CGRREGPPSTDTQYF.

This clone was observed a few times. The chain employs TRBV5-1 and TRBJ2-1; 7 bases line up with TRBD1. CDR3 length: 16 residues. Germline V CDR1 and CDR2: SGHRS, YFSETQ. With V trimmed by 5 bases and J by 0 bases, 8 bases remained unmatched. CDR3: CASRTLTGSSYNEQFF. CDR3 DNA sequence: TGCGCCAGCAGGACCCTGACAGGGAGCTCCTACAATGAGCAGTTCTTC.

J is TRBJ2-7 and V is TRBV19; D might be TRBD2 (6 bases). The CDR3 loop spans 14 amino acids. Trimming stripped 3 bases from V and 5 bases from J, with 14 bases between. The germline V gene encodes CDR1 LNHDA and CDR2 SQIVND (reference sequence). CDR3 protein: CASSISRDVHEQYF. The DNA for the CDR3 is TGTGCCAGTAGTATTTCGCGGGATGTCCACGAGCAGTACTTC.

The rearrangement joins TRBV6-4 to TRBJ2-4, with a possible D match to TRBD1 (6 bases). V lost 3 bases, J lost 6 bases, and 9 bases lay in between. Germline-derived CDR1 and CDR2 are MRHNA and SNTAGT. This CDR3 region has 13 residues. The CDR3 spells CASSETDRNIQYF. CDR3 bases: TGTGCCAGCAGTGAAACGGACAGAAACATTCAGTACTTC.

CDR3 sequence reads: CASSPDRVSGYTF. CDR3 coding DNA: TGTGCCAGCAGTCCGGACAGGGTGTCCGGCTACACCTTC. The chain recombines TRBV27 with TRBJ1-2, with 8 bases that match TRBD1. The CDR3 length is 13 residues. With 5 bases clipped from V and 8 bases from J, the junction kept 7 bases outside the gene matches. The germline V gene has CDR1 MNHEY and CDR2 SMNVEV (reference sequence).

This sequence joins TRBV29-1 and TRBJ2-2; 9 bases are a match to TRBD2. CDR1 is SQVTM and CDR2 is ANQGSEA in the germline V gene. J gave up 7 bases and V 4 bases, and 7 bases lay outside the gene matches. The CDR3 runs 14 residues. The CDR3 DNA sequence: TGCAGCGTTGCGACTAGCGGCATTGTCGGGGAGCTGTTTTTT. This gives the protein CSVATSGIVGELFF.

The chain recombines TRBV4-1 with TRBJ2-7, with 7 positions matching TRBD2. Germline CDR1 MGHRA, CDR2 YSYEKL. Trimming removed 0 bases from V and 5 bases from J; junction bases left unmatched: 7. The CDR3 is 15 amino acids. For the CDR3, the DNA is TGCGCCAGCAGCCAAGATCCCGTGCGGGAGAACGAGCAGTACTTC. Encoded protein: CASSQDPVRENEQYF.

The CDR3 DNA sequence: TGTGCCAGCTCCCGGGGACAGGACTCTGGAAACACCATATATTTT. As protein: CASSRGQDSGNTIYF. The V gene is TRBV18, the J gene TRBJ1-3; the match to TRBD1 covers 8 bases. The CDR3 extends over 15 amino acids. V lost 6 bases to trimming and J lost 0 bases; unmatched junction nucleotides: 4. The germline V gene encodes CDR1 KGHSH and CDR2 LQKENI.

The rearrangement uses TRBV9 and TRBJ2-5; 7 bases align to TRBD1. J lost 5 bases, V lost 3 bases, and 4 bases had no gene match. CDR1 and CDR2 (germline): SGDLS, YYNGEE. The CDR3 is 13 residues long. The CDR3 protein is CASSEQGEETQYF. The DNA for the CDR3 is TGTGCCAGCAGCGAGCAGGGGGAGGAGACCCAGTACTTC.

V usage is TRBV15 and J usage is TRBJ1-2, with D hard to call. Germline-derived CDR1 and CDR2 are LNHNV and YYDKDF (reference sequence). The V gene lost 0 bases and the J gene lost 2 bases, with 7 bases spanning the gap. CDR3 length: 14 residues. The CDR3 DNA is TGTGCCACCAGCAGAGACACTGCGAACTATGGCTACACCTTC. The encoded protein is CATSRDTANYGYTF.

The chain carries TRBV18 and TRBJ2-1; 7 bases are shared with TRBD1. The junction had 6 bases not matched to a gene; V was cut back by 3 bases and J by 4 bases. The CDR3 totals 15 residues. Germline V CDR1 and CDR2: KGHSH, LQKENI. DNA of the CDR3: TGTGCCAGCTCACCGGCGACAGGGTCGTACAATGAGCAGTTCTTC. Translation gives CASSPATGSYNEQFF. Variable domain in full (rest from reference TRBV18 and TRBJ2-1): NAGVMQNPRHLVRRRGQEARLRCSPMKGHSHVYWYRQLPEEGLKFMVYLQKENIIDESGMPKERFSAEFPKEGPSILRIQQVVRGDSAAYFCASSPATGSYNEQFFGPGTRLTVL.

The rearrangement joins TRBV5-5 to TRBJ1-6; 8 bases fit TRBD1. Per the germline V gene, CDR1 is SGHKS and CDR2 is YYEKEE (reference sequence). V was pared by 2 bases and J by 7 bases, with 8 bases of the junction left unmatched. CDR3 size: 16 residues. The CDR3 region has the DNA TGTGCCAGCAGCTTTGGGAGACAGGGGCCGAATTCACCCCTCCACTTT. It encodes CASSFGRQGPNSPLHF.

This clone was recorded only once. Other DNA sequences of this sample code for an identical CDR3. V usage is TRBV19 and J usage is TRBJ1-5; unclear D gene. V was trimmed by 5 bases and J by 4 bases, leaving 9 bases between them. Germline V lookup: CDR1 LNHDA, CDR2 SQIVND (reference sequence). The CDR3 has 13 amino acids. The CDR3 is CASSPDRNQPQHF. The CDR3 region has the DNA TGTGCCAGTAGTCCAGATCGAAATCAGCCCCAGCATTTT.

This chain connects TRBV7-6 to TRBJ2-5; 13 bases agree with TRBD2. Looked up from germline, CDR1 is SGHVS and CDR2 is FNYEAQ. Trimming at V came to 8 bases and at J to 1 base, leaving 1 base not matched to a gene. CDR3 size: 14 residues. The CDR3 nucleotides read TGTGCCAGCGGACTAGCGGGGGTCCAAGAGACCCAGTACTTC. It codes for CASGLAGVQETQYF.

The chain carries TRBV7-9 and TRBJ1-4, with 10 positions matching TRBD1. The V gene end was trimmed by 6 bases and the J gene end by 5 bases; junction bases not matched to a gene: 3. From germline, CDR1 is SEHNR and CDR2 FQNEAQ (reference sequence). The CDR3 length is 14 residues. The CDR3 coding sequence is TGTGCCAGCAGTCCGGGACAGGGGAATGAAAAACTGTTTTTT. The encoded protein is CASSPGQGNEKLFF.

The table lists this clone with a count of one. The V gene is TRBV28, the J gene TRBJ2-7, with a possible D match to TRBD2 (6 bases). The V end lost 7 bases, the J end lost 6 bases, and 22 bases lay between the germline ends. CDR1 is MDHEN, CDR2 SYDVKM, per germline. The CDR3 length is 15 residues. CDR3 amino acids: CASTRLGQGLIEQYF. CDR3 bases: TGTGCCAGCACTCGTTTAGGGCAGGGACTGATCGAGCAGTACTTC.

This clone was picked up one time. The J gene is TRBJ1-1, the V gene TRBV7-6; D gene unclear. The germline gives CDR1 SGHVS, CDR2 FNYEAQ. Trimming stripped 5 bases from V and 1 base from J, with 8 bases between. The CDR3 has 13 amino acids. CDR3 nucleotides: TGTGCCAGCAGCCCAAACAGGAACACTGAAGCTTTCTTT. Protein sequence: CASSPNRNTEAFF.

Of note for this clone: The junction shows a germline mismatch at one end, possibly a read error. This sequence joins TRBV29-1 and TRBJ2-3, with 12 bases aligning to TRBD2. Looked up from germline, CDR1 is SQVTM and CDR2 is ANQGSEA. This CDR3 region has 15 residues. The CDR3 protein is CGVERLAGETDTQYF. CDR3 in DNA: TGCGGCGTTGAAAGACTAGCGGGGGAAACAGATACGCAGTATTTT.

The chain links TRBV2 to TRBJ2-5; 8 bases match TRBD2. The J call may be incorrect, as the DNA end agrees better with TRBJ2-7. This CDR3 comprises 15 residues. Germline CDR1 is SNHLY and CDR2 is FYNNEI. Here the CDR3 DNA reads TGTGCCAGCAGTGACGGTAGCGGGGACGAATCCGAGCAGTACTTC. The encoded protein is CASSDGSGDESEQYF.

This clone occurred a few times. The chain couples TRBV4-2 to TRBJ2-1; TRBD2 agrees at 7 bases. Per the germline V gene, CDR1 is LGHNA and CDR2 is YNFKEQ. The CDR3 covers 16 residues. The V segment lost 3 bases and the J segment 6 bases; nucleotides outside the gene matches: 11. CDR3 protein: CASSHRELAVFNEQFF. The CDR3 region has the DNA TGTGCCAGCAGCCATAGGGAGCTAGCGGTTTTCAATGAGCAGTTCTTC.

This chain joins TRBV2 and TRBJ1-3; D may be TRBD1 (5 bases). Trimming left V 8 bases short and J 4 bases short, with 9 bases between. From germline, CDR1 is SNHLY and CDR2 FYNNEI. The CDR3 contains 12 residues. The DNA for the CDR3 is TGTGCCAGCCGACAGTTGGGAAACACCATATATTTT. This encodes CASRQLGNTIYF.